The clone carrying this T cell receptor (beta chain) came up many times. The antigen remains unidentified. This sample was included in a study of regulatory T cells in long-lasting Graves disease. Findings of the study overall: Relative to new patients (approximately 960), persistent patients exhibited greater sharing of public clonotypes (approximately 3,000).

The CDR3 extends over 13 amino acids. Trimming took off 4 bases at V and 4 bases at J, with 10 bases between the two ends. Germline CDR1 ENHRY, CDR2 SYGVKD. Assembly of TCR beta libraries relied on iRepertoire HTBI primers together with Arm-PCR of CDR3 regions. TCRdb itself ran the multiplex PCR reads through MiXCR, one entry per CDR3 protein. The top ten hold around 9.3% of the sample, which has about 520,000 distinct CDR3 sequences, 12% seen once. Time point indicated: newly diagnosed GD, antithyroid drugs for less than 3 months. Scientists built the TCR library using RNA that was extracted from PBMCs. These data are also associated with another study on T cells in Graves' hyperthyroidism and ophthalmopathy. Per that paper: The primer set for the first-round RT-PCR of the TCR CDR3 was HTBI.

The sequences come from peripheral blood mononuclear cells (PBMCs), collected at new diagnosis, from a patient treated with antithyroid drugs. The receptor's source is a woman in her twenties or thirties with Graves disease. The gene calls are TRBV10-3 and TRBJ1-1; D remains ambiguous. The CDR3 protein is CAISGGSSTEAFF. The CDR3 DNA follows: TGTGCCATCAGTGGTGGGTCGAGCACTGAAGCTTTCTTT.